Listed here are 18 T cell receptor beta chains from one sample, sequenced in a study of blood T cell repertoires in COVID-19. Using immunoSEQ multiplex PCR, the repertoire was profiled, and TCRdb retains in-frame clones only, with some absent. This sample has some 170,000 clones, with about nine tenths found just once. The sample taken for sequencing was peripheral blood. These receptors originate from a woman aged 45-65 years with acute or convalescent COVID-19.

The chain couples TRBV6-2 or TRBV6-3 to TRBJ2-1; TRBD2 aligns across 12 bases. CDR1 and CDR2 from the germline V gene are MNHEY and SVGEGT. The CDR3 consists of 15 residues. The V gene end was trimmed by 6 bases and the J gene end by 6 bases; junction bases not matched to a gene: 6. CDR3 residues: CASSSTSGRRNEQFF. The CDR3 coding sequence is TGTGCCAGCAGCTCAACTAGCGGGAGGCGCAATGAGCAGTTCTTC.

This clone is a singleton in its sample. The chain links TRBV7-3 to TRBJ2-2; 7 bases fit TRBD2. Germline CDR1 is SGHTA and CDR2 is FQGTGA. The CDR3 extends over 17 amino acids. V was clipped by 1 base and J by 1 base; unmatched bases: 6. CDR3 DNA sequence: TGTGCCAGCAGCTTAATCGGCGCTAGCGGGAACACCGGGGAGCTGTTTTTT. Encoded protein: CASSLIGASGNTGELFF.

CDR3 residues: CASRERDGSGELFF. The DNA for the CDR3 is TGTGCCAGCAGAGAGCGGGATGGGTCCGGGGAGCTGTTTTTT. The genes are TRBV6-4 and TRBJ2-2; 7 bases fit TRBD2. Germline V gene sequence: CDR1 MRHNA, CDR2 SNTAGT. Losses at the gene ends were 6 bases for V and 6 bases for J; bases not matched to a gene: 7. CDR3 size: 14 residues.

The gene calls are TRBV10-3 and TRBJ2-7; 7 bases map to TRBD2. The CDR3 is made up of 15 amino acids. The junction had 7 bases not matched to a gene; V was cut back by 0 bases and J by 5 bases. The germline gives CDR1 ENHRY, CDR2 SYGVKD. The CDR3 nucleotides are TGTGCCATCAGTGAGTCTCTGACTAGCACCCACGAGCAGTACTTC. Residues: CAISESLTSTHEQYF.

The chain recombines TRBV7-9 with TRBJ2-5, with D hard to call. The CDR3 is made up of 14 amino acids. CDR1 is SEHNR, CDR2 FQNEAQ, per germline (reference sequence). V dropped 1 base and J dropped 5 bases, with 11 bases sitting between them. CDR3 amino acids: CASSLGLPGETQYF. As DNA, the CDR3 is TGTGCCAGCAGCTTAGGATTACCCGGGGAGACCCAGTACTTC.

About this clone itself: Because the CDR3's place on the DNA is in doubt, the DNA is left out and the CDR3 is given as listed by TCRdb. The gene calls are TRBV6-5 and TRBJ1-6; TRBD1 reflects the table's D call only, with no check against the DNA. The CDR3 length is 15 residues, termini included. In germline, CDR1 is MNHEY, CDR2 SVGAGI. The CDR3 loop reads CASSILDSRNSPLHF.

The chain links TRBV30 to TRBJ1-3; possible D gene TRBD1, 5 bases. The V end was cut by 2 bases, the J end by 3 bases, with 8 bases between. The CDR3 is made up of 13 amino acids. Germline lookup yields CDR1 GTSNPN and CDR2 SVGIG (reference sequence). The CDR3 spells CAWSSTGGNTIYF. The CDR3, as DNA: TGTGCCTGGAGTTCCACAGGTGGAAACACCATATATTTT. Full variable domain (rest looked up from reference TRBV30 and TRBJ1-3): SQTIHQWPATLVQPVGSPLSLECTVEGTSNPNLYWYRQAAGRGLQLLFYSVGIGQISSEVPQNLSASRPQDRQFILSSKKLLLSDSGFYLCAWSSTGGNTIYFGEGSWLTVV.

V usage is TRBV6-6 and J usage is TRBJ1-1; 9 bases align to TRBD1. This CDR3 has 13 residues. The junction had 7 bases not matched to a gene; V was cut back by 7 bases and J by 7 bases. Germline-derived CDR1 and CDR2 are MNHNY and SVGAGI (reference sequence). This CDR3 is CASKGQGDFEAFF. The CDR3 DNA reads TGTGCCAGCAAGGGACAGGGAGATTTTGAAGCTTTCTTT.

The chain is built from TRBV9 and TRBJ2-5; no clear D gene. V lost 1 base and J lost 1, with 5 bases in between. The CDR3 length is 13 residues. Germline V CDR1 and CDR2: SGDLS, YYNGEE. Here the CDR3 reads CASSVTAQETQYF. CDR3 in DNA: TGTGCCAGCAGCGTAACAGCCCAAGAGACCCAGTACTTC. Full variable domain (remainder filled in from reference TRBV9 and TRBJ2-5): DSGVTQTPKHLITATGQRVTLRCSPRSGDLSVYWYQQSLDQGLQFLIQYYNGEERAKGNILERFSAQQFPDLHSELNLSSLELGDSALYFCASSVTAQETQYFGPGTRLLVL.

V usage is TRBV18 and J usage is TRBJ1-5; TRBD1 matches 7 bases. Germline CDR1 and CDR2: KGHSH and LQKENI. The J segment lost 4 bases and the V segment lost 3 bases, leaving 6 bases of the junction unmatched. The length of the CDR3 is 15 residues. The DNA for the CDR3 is TGTGCCAGCTCACCGGGACAGCTCAGAAATCAGCCCCAGCATTTT. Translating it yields CASSPGQLRNQPQHF.

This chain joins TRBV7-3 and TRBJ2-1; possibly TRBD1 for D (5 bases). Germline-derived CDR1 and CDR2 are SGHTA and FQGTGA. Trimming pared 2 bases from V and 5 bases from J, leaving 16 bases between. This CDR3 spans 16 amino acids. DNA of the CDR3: TGTGCCAGCAGCTTACAGGGTGGCGTCCCAAACAATGAGCAGTTCTTC. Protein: CASSLQGGVPNNEQFF.

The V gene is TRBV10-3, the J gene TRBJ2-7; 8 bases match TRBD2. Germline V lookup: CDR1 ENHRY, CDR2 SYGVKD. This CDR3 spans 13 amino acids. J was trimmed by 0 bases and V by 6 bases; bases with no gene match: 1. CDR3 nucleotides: TGTGCCATCAGGGCGGGAGGCTCCTACGAGCAGTACTTC. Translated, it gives CAIRAGGSYEQYF.

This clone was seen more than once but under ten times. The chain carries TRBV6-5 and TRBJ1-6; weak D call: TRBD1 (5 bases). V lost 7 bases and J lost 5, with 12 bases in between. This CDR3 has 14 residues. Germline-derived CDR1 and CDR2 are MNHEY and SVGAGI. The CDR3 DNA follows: TGTGCCAGCACAATCAAGACAGATAATTCACCCCTCCACTTT. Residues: CASTIKTDNSPLHF.

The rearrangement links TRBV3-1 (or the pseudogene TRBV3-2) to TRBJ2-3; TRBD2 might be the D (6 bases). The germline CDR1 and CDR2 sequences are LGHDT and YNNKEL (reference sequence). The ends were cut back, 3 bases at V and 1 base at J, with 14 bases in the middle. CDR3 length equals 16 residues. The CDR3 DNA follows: TGTGCCAGCAGCCAGGCCTTGGGCGGGGGCACAGATACGCAGTATTTT. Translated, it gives CASSQALGGGTDTQYF.

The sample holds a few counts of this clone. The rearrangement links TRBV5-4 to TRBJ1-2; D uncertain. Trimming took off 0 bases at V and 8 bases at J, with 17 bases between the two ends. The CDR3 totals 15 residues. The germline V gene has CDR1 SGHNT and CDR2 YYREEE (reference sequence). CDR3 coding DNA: TGTGCCAGCAGCTTGGATGGTATGGGAGGGAGAGGCTACACCTTC. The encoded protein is CASSLDGMGGRGYTF.

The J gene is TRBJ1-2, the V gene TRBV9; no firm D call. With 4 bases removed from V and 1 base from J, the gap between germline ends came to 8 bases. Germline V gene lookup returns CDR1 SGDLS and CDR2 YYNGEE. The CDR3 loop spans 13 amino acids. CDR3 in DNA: TGTGCCAGCAGCCCCGCCAGTAACTATGGCTACACCTTC. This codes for CASSPASNYGYTF.

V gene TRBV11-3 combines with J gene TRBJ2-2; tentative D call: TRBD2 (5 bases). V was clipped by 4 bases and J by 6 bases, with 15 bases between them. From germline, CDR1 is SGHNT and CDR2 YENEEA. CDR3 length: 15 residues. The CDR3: CASSSGGVLAGELFF. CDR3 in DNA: TGTGCCAGCAGCTCCGGAGGCGTCCTTGCCGGGGAGCTGTTTTTT.

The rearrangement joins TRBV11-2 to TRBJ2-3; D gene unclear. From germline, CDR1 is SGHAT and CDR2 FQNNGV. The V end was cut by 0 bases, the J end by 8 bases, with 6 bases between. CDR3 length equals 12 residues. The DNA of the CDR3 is TGTGCCAGCAGCTTAGATGTCCGTACGCAGTATTTT. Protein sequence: CASSLDVRTQYF. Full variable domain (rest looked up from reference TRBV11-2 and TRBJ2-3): EAGVAQSPRYKIIEKRQSVAFWCNPISGHATLYWYQQILGQGPKLLIQFQNNGVVDDSQLPKDRFSAERLKGVDSTLKIQPAKLEDSAVYLCASSLDVRTQYFGPGTRLTVL.